The 27 T cell receptor beta chains listed next were all sequenced from one sample in a study of graft-versus-host responses after intestinal transplantation. These receptors are not linked to any known antigen. Measured with immunoSEQ multiplex PCR; TCRdb has only the in-frame clones, and not every one. The sample lists under 100,000 clones, approximately 82% occurring once. This material consisted of unstimulated CD4+ T cells sorted from spleen or lymph node cells, taken before intestinal transplant. These TCRs come from a human donor who received an intestinal transplant.

Concerning this clone itself: At one boundary the junction diverges from the germline segment, which might be a read error. J is TRBJ2-7 and V is TRBV28; D call uncertain. The germline gives CDR1 MDHEN, CDR2 SYDVKM. CDR3 length: 10 residues. CDR3 nucleotides: TGTGCCAGCAGTGCCTCGACACTTCACTTC. This encodes CASSASTLHF.

The V gene is TRBV2, the J gene TRBJ2-7; D remains ambiguous. CDR3 length: 13 amino acids. In germline, CDR1 is SNHLY, CDR2 FYNNEI. Trimming took off 3 bases at V and 2 bases at J, with 8 bases between the two ends. CDR3 amino acids: CASSDDSAYEQYF. The CDR3 DNA reads TGTGCCAGCAGTGACGACTCGGCCTACGAGCAGTACTTC.

The chain has TRBV19 and TRBJ1-5; D is unclear. CDR3 length: 14 amino acids. Germline values: CDR1 LNHDA, CDR2 SQIVND (reference sequence). The V and J ends lost 1 base and 4 bases respectively, with 8 bases between them. The CDR3 sequence is CASSIATRNQPQHF. Here the CDR3 DNA reads TGTGCCAGTAGTATAGCCACGCGTAATCAGCCCCAGCATTTT.

This chain links TRBV19 with TRBJ2-5; the match to TRBD1 covers 9 bases. Trimming at V came to 3 bases and at J to 5 bases, leaving 4 bases not matched to a gene. CDR3 length: 14 residues. Germline V gene data show CDR1 as LNHDA and CDR2 as SQIVND (reference sequence). The CDR3 bases are TGTGCCAGTAGTATGGACAGGGGACACGAGACCCAGTACTTC. It yields the protein CASSMDRGHETQYF.

V and J are TRBV23-1 and TRBJ1-3; 9 nucleotides line up with TRBD1. TRBV23-1 is flagged as an ORF with uncertain function. V lost 6 bases, J lost 4 bases, and 13 bases stayed unmatched. This CDR3 spans 17 amino acids. CDR3 DNA sequence: TGCGCCAGCAGCCTCTCAGACAGGGGGTACCCCGGAAACACCATATATTTT. Amino acid sequence: CASSLSDRGYPGNTIYF.

In this sample, this clone turned up a few times. This rearrangement joins TRBV7-9 to TRBJ2-7; TRBD1 is a possible D gene (6 bases). CDR3 length: 15 residues. In germline, CDR1 is SEHNR, CDR2 FQNEAQ (reference sequence). V lost 0 bases and J lost 3, with 12 bases in between. The CDR3 reads CASSLAPDRVYEQYF. The CDR3 nucleotides are TGTGCCAGCAGCTTAGCCCCGGACAGAGTCTACGAGCAGTACTTC.

The rearrangement links TRBV28 to TRBJ1-5; 9 bases fit TRBD1. V lost 5 bases and J lost 7; bases outside the gene matches: 6. The CDR3 sequence is 14 residues long. Per the germline V gene, CDR1 is MDHEN and CDR2 is SYDVKM. The CDR3 nucleotides are TGTGCCAGCAGTGGGACAGGGAAAGGCCAGCCCCAGCATTTT. Translating it yields CASSGTGKGQPQHF.

The chain uses TRBV2 and TRBJ2-2; 11 bases agree with TRBD1. The J segment lost 6 bases and the V segment lost 7 bases, leaving 7 bases of the junction unmatched. The CDR3 has 15 amino acids. From germline, CDR1 is SNHLY and CDR2 FYNNEI. The DNA for the CDR3 is TGTGCCAGCACCTCCGGGACAGGGGGGTCCGGGGAGCTGTTTTTT. Protein: CASTSGTGGSGELFF.

The CDR3 bases are TGTGCCAGCAGCGGAGGTCTGCGGCCGGAGCAGTACTTC. It translates to CASSGGLRPEQYF. The rearrangement uses TRBV28 and TRBJ2-7; possibly TRBD2 for D (5 bases). Germline values: CDR1 MDHEN, CDR2 SYDVKM. Trimming shortened V by 6 bases and J by 7 bases, and 16 bases separated the two germline ends. CDR3 length equals 13 residues.

In its sample, this clone was seen once. The chain recombines TRBV7-8 with TRBJ2-7; 9 bases fit TRBD2. This CDR3 region has 17 residues. Germline values: CDR1 SGHVS, CDR2 FQNEAQ. The V segment lost 0 bases and the J segment 3 bases; nucleotides outside the gene matches: 9. CDR3 region: CASSLAPRLAVGYEQYF. The CDR3 DNA reads as TGTGCCAGCAGCTTAGCACCCAGACTAGCGGTCGGCTACGAGCAGTACTTC.

The chain employs TRBV9 and TRBJ2-1; TRBD1 is a possible D gene (5 bases). This CDR3 region has 16 residues. Germline values: CDR1 SGDLS, CDR2 YYNGEE. V lost 3 bases to trimming and J lost 0 bases, with 13 bases between them. Here the CDR3 DNA reads TGTGCCAGCAGCGCGACAGTCGGTAGCTCCTACAATGAGCAGTTCTTC. This gives the protein CASSATVGSSYNEQFF.

The chain has TRBV9 and TRBJ2-3, with a possible D match to TRBD2 (5 bases). V gave up 1 base and J gave up 3 bases, with 6 bases separating them. Germline lookup yields CDR1 SGDLS and CDR2 YYNGEE. CDR3 length equals 13 residues. CDR3 loop: CASSVWETDTQYF. The DNA for the CDR3 is TGTGCCAGCAGCGTATGGGAGACAGATACGCAGTATTTT.

V usage is TRBV28 and J usage is TRBJ2-3; the match to TRBD2 covers 11 bases. The CDR3 length is 14 residues. Germline CDR1 and CDR2: MDHEN and SYDVKM. J was trimmed by 4 bases and V by 5 bases; bases with no gene match: 2. The CDR3 sequence is CASSTSGSADTQYF. The CDR3 coding sequence is TGTGCCAGCAGTACTAGCGGGAGTGCAGATACGCAGTATTTT.

The chain has TRBV5-5 and TRBJ2-7; D gene uncertain. V dropped 4 bases and J dropped 6 bases, with 8 bases sitting between them. This CDR3 region has 11 residues. CDR1 is SGHKS, CDR2 YYEKEE, per germline (reference sequence). CDR3 amino acids: CASSPNSEQYF. CDR3 nucleotides: TGTGCCAGCAGCCCAAACTCCGAGCAGTACTTC.

For this clone: In the same sample, other DNA sequences code for this CDR3. The V gene is TRBV6-1, the J gene TRBJ2-1; the D is unclear. The CDR3 is made up of 13 amino acids. Trimming took off 1 base at V and 8 bases at J, with 9 bases between the two ends. The germline V gene encodes CDR1 MNHNS and CDR2 SASEGT. The CDR3, as DNA: TGTGCCAGCAGTGAAGATCAAGGAGATGAGCAGTTCTTC. It codes for CASSEDQGDEQFF.

The chain has TRBV6-5 and TRBJ1-4; TRBD1 aligns across 10 bases. V lost 6 bases, J lost 10 bases, and 5 bases stayed unmatched. There are 13 residues in the CDR3. Germline CDR1 MNHEY, CDR2 SVGAGI. CDR3 loop: CASSPGQGLKLFF. CDR3 bases: TGTGCCAGCAGCCCGGGACAGGGGTTAAAACTGTTTTTT.

The chain uses TRBV7-2 and TRBJ1-3; TRBD1 matches at 7 bases. V shed 4 bases, J shed 4 bases, and the junction held 7 bases outside the gene matches. Per germline, CDR1 SGHTA and CDR2 FQGNSA. The length of the CDR3 is 15 residues. The CDR3 DNA sequence: TGTGCCAGCAGCTCTCTAGGGACAGTAGGAAACACCATATATTTT. It encodes CASSSLGTVGNTIYF.

The chain is built from TRBV5-1 and TRBJ1-1; 12 nucleotides match TRBD1. With 5 bases clipped from V and 4 bases from J, the junction kept 9 bases outside the gene matches. This CDR3 is 16 amino acids long. Germline assignment: CDR1 SGHRS and CDR2 YFSETQ. The CDR3 here is CASRTGTGGRGTEAFF. The DNA of the CDR3 is TGCGCCAGCAGGACCGGGACAGGGGGCAGGGGCACTGAAGCTTTCTTT.

This chain uses TRBV5-1 with TRBJ1-5; possibly TRBD1 for D (6 bases). There are 12 residues in the CDR3. V dropped 10 bases and J dropped 4 bases, with 12 bases sitting between them. The germline V gene encodes CDR1 SGHRS and CDR2 YFSETQ. Here the CDR3 DNA reads TGCGCCTTTCGGGACACTAATCAGCCCCAGCATTTT. Amino acids: CAFRDTNQPQHF.

The chain recombines TRBV6-6 with TRBJ1-1; 8 bases align to TRBD1. V lost 5 bases, J lost 4 bases, and 9 bases stayed unmatched. This CDR3 is built from 15 residues. Looked up from germline, CDR1 is MNHNY and CDR2 is SVGAGI (reference sequence). The CDR3 loop is CASSKGQGGITEAFF. CDR3 DNA: TGTGCCAGCAGTAAAGGACAGGGAGGGATCACTGAAGCTTTCTTT.

This clone was observed a few times. The CDR3 DNA reads TGCGCCAGCAGCTCCGGGACAGGGGGCGCAGGGCAGTTCTTC. Amino acids: CASSSGTGGAGQFF. The genes are TRBV5-1 and TRBJ2-1, with 12 positions matching TRBD1. Germline V gives CDR1 SGHRS, CDR2 YFSETQ. The CDR3 consists of 14 residues. V lost 3 bases to trimming and J lost 12 bases; unmatched junction nucleotides: 7.

The rearrangement uses TRBV1 and TRBJ2-1; TRBD2 is taken as the D call from the table, unchecked against the DNA. TRBV1 is a known pseudogene. The CDR3 totals 16 residues. The CDR3 coding sequence is TGCACCAGCAGTCGAGGGACTAGCGGGATCTACAATGAGCAGTTCTTC. Protein: CTSSRGTSGIYNEQFF.

The V gene is TRBV7-2, the J gene TRBJ2-7; D remains ambiguous. Germline V gene data show CDR1 as SGHTA and CDR2 as FQGNSA. Trimming pared 1 base from V and 0 bases from J, leaving 10 bases between. This CDR3 is built from 15 residues. CDR3 sequence reads: CASSLEVRYSYEQYF. CDR3 nucleotide sequence: TGTGCCAGCAGCTTAGAGGTCAGGTACTCCTACGAGCAGTACTTC. Full variable domain (rest looked up from reference TRBV7-2 and TRBJ2-7): GAGVSQSPSNKVTEKGKDVELRCDPISGHTALYWYRQSLGQGLEFLIYFQGNSAPDKSGLPSDRFSAERTGGSVSTLTIQRTQQEDSAVYLCASSLEVRYSYEQYFGPGTRLTVT.

The chain links TRBV5-4 to TRBJ1-3; TRBD1 aligns across 9 bases. CDR1 is SGHNT, CDR2 YYREEE, per germline (reference sequence). V trimming: 3 bases; J trimming: 0 bases; junction bases outside the gene matches: 10. This CDR3 has 18 residues. The CDR3 nucleotides are TGTGCCAGCAGCTGGGGACAGGGACAACCCCTCTCTGGAAACACCATATATTTT. Translated: CASSWGQGQPLSGNTIYF.

The chain has TRBV28 and TRBJ2-1; the D gene is possibly TRBD2 (5 bases). Germline CDR1 and CDR2: MDHEN and SYDVKM. This CDR3 has 16 amino acids. V was pared by 3 bases and J by 7 bases, with 19 bases between. The CDR3 bases are TGTGCCAGCAGTTTCCCTGGCTACTCCAGAGGGAATGAGCAGTTCTTC. Its translation: CASSFPGYSRGNEQFF.

The CDR3 sequence: CASSAGLAGIFRGGPGELFF. CDR3 coding DNA: TGTGCCAGCAGTGCGGGACTAGCGGGAATTTTCAGGGGGGGTCCCGGGGAGCTGTTTTTT. This sequence joins TRBV6-1 and TRBJ2-2, with TRBD2 matching over 13 bases. CDR1 MNHNS and CDR2 SASEGT come from the germline V gene. This CDR3 contains 20 residues. Losses at the gene ends were 4 bases for V and 6 bases for J; bases not matched to a gene: 17.

This chain links TRBV5-1 with TRBJ2-1; D not certain. CDR1 SGHRS and CDR2 YFSETQ come from the germline V gene. The germline V and J ends were trimmed by 1 base and 5 bases, with 13 bases remaining between them. This CDR3 spans 15 amino acids. In nucleotides, the CDR3 is TGCGCCAGCAGCTTGTCCCAACCAACACACAATGAGCAGTTCTTC. Residues: CASSLSQPTHNEQFF.